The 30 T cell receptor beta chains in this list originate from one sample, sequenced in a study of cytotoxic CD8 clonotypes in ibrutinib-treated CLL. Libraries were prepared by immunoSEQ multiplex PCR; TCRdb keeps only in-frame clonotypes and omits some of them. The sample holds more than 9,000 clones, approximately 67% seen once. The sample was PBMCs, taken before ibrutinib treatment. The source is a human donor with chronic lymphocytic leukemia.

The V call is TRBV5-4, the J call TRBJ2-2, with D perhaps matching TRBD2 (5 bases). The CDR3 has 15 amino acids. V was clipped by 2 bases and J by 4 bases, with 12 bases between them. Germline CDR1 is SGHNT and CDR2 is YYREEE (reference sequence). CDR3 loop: CASSLGASTTGELFF. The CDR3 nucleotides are TGTGCCAGCAGCTTAGGCGCTAGCACCACCGGGGAGCTGTTTTTT.

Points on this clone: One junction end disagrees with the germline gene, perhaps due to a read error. The CDR3 region is CASSLGDSQNVVF. CDR3 nucleotides: TGCGCCAGCAGCTTGGGGGACAGTCAAAACGTCGTCTTT. J is TRBJ1-1 and V is TRBV5-1, with 7 bases that match TRBD1. CDR3 length equals 13 residues. Germline assignment: CDR1 SGHRS and CDR2 YFSETQ.

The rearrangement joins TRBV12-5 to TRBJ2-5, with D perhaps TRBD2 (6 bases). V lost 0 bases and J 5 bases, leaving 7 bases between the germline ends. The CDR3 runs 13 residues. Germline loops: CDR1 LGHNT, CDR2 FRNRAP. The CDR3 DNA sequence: TGTGCTAGTGGTTTGGTCGGGGGTGAGACCCAGTACTTC. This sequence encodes CASGLVGGETQYF.

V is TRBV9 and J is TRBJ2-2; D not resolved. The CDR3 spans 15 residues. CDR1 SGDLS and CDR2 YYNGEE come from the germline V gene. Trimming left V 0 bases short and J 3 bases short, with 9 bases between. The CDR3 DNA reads TGTGCCAGCAGCGTAGGCCCTGGGGACACCGGGGAGCTGTTTTTT. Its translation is CASSVGPGDTGELFF.

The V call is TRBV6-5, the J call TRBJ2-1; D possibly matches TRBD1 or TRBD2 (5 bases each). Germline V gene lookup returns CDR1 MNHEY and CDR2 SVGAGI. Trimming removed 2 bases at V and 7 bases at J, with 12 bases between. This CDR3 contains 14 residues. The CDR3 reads CASSYGGRVNEQFF. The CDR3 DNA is TGTGCCAGCAGTTACGGGGGAAGGGTAAATGAGCAGTTCTTC.

In nucleotides, the CDR3 is TGTGCCAGCAGCGCGACAGACAGGGCCCAGCCCCAGCATTTT. Amino acid sequence: CASSATDRAQPQHF. The chain joins TRBV7-6 to TRBJ1-5; 7 nucleotides match TRBD1. J gave up 7 bases and V 5 bases, and 8 bases lay outside the gene matches. The CDR3 loop spans 14 amino acids. CDR1 and CDR2 (germline): SGHVS, FNYEAQ.

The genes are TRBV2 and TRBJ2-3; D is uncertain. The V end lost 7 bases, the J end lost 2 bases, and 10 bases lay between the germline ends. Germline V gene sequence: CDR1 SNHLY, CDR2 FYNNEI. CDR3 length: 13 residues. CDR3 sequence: CASILVSTDTQYF. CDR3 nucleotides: TGTGCCAGCATTTTAGTATCCACAGATACGCAGTATTTT.

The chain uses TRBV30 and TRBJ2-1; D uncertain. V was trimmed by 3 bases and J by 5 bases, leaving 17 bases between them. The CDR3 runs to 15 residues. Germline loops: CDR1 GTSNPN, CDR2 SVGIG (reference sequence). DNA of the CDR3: TGTGCCTGGAGGCTCCGGGCCACAGCAAACAATGAGCAGTTCTTC. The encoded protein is CAWRLRATANNEQFF.

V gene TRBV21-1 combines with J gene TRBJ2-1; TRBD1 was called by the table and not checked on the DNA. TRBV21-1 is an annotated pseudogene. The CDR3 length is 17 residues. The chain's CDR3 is CASRREVGLVPYNEQFF. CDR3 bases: TGTGCCAGCAGGAGAGAGGTGGGGCTAGTGCCCTACAATGAGCAGTTCTTC.

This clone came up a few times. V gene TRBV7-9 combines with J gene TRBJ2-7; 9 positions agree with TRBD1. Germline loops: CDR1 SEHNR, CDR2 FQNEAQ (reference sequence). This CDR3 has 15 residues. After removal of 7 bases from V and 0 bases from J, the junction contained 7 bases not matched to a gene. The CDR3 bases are TGTGCCAGCACACAGGGGGCCGCGCACTCCTACGAGCAGTACTTC. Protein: CASTQGAAHSYEQYF.

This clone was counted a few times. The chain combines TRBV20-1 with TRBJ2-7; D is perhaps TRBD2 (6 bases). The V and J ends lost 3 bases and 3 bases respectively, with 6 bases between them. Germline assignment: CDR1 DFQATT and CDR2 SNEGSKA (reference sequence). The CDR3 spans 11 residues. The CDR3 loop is CSAREGYEQYF. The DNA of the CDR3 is TGCAGTGCTAGGGAGGGCTACGAGCAGTACTTC.

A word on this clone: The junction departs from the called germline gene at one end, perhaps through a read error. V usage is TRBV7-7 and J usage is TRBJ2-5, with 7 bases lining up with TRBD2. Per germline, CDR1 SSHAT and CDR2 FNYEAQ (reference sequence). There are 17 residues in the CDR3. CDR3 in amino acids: CASSSKAFGGNQETQYF. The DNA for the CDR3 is TGTGCTAGCAGCTCCAAGGCGTTCGGGGGGAACCAAGAGACCCAGTACTTC.

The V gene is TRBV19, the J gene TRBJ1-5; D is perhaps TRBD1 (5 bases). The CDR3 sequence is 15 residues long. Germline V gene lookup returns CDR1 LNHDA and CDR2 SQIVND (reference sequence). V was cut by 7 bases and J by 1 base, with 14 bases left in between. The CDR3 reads CASNNWGGSNQPQHF. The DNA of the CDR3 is TGTGCCAGTAATAACTGGGGCGGAAGCAATCAGCCCCAGCATTTT.

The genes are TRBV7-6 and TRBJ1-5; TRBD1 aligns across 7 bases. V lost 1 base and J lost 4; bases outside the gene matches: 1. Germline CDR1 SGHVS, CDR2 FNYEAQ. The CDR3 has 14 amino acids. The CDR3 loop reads CASSLGTGNQPQHF. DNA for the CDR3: TGTGCCAGCAGCTTAGGGACAGGTAATCAGCCCCAGCATTTT.

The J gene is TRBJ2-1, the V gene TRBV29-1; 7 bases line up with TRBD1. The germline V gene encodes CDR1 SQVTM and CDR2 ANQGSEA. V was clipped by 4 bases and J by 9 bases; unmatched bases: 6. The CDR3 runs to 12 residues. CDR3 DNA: TGCAGCGTTGTACAGGGGTCCATTGAGCAGTTCTTC. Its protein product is CSVVQGSIEQFF.

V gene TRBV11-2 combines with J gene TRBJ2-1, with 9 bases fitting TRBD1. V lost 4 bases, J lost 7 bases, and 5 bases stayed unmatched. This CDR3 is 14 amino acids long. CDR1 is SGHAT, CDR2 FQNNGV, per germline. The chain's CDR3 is CASSSYRGRNEQFF. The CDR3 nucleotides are TGTGCCAGCAGCTCATACAGGGGGCGGAATGAGCAGTTCTTC.

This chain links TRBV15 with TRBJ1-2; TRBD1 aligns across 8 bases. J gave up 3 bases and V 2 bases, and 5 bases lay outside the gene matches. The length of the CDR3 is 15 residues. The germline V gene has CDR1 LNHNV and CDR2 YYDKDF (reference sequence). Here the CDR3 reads CATSRPTGADYGYTF. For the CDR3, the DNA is TGTGCCACCAGCAGACCGACAGGGGCAGACTATGGCTACACCTTC.

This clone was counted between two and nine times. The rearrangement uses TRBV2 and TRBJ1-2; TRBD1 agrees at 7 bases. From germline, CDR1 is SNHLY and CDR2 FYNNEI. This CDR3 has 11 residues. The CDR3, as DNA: TGTGCAAAACGAGGGGGCTCTGGCTACACCTTC. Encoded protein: CAKRGGSGYTF.

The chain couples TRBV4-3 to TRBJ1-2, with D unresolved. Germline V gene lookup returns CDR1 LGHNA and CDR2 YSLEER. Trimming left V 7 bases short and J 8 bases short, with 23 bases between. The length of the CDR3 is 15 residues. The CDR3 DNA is TGCGCCAGCACCCCAGGCCGGGTGGGTAATGAGGGCTACACCTTC. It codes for CASTPGRVGNEGYTF.

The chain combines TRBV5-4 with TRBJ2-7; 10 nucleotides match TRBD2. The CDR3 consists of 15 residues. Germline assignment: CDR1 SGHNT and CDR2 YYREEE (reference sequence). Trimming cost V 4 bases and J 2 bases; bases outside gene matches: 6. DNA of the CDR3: TGTGCCAGCAGCGTCGAGCGGGGGGGTCCCTACGAGCAGTACTTC. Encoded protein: CASSVERGGPYEQYF.

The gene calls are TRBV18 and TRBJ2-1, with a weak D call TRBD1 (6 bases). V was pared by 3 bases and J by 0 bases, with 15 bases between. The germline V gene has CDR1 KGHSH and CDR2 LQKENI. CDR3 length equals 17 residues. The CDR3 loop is CASSPGTPVSSYNEQFF. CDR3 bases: TGTGCCAGCTCACCTGGGACACCCGTGAGCTCCTACAATGAGCAGTTCTTC. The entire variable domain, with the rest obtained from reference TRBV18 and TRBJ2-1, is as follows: NAGVMQNPRHLVRRRGQEARLRCSPMKGHSHVYWYRQLPEEGLKFMVYLQKENIIDESGMPKERFSAEFPKEGPSILRIQQVVRGDSAAYFCASSPGTPVSSYNEQFFGPGTRLTVL.

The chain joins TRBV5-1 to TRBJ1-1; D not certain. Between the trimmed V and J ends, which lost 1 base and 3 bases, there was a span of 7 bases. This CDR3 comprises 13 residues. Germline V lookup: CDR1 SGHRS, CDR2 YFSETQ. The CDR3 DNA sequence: TGCGCCAGCAGCTTGTATGTAGACACTGAAGCTTTCTTT. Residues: CASSLYVDTEAFF.

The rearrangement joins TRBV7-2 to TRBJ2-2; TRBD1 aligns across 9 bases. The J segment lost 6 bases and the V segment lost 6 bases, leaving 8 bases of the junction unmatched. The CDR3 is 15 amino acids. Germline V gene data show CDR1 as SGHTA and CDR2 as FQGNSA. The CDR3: CASRVGTGLAGELFF. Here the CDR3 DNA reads TGTGCCAGCAGGGTTGGGACAGGGCTAGCCGGGGAGCTGTTTTTT.

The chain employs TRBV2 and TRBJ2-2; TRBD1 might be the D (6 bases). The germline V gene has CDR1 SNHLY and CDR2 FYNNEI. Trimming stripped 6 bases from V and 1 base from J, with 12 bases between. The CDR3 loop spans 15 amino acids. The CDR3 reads CASRARQENTGELFF. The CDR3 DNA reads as TGTGCCAGCAGAGCCCGACAGGAGAACACCGGGGAGCTGTTTTTT.

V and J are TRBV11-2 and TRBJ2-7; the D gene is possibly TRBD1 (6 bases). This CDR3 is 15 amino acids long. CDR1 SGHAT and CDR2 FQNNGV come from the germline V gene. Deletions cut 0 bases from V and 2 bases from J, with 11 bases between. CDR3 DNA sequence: TGTGCCAGCAGCTTAGATGACAGGATTACCTACGAGCAGTACTTC. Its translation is CASSLDDRITYEQYF.

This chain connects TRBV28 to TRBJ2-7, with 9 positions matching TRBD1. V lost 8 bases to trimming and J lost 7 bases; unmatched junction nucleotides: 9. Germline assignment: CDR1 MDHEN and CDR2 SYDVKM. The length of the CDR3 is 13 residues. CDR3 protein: CASEGQGKWEQYF. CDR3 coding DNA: TGTGCCAGCGAGGGACAGGGAAAGTGGGAGCAGTACTTC.

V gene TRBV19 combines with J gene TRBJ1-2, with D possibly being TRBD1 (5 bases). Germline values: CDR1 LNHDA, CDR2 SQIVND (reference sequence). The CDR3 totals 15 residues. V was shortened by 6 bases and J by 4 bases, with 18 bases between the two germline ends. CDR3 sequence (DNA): TGTGCCAGTAGCCCAACTTCAGGGCTCAGCTATGGCTACACCTTC. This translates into CASSPTSGLSYGYTF.

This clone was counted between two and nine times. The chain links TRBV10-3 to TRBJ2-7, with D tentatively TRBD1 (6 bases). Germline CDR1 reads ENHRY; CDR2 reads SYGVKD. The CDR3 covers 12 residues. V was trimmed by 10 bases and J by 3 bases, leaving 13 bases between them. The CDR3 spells CAKRDNSYEQYF. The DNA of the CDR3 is TGTGCCAAACGGGACAACAGCTACGAGCAGTACTTC.

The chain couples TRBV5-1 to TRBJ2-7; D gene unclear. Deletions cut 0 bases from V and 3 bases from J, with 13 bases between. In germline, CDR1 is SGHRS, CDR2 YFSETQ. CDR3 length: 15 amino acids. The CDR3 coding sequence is TGCGCCAGCAGCTTGGCCGTCAGTCCCGGCTACGAGCAGTACTTC. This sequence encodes CASSLAVSPGYEQYF.

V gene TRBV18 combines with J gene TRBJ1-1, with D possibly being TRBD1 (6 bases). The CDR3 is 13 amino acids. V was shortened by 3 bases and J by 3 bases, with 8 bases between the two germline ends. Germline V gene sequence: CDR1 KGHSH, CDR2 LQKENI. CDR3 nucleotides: TGTGCCAGCTCACCGGGGGGGCACACTGAAGCTTTCTTT. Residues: CASSPGGHTEAFF.